These 4 T cell receptor beta chains were sequenced from one sample in a study of blood T cell repertoires in COVID-19. Clones were sequenced by immunoSEQ multiplex PCR, and TCRdb holds only the in-frame ones, with some missing. This repertoire shows 250,000 to 350,000 clones, approximately 85% found once; its top ten account for about 1.6%. Sequenced sample: peripheral blood. The receptor source for this set is a woman aged 45-65 years with acute or convalescent COVID-19.

This chain uses TRBV28 with TRBJ2-3, with unresolved D. The germline V gene encodes CDR1 MDHEN and CDR2 SYDVKM. The CDR3 is 16 amino acids. The V and J ends lost 5 bases and 0 bases respectively, with 15 bases between them. This CDR3 is CASSAPGSASTDTQYF. CDR3 nucleotide sequence: TGTGCCAGCAGTGCGCCCGGTTCCGCTAGCACAGATACGCAGTATTTT.

The rearrangement links TRBV6-2 or TRBV6-3 to TRBJ1-1; 8 nucleotides align to TRBD1. The CDR3 is 11 residues long. V lost 5 bases and J lost 11; bases outside the gene matches: 4. Germline CDR1 reads MNHEY; CDR2 reads SVGEGT. In nucleotides, the CDR3 is TGTGCCAGCAGTCACACAGGGGGGGCTTTCTTT. It specifies CASSHTGGAFF.

The chain is built from TRBV19 and TRBJ2-7, with 8 nucleotides matching TRBD2. Germline trimming cut 3 bases from V and 7 bases from J; bases unmatched to any gene: 11. This CDR3 region has 15 residues. Germline loops: CDR1 LNHDA, CDR2 SQIVND (reference sequence). The CDR3 loop reads CASSIGGAQQREQYF. Here the CDR3 DNA reads TGTGCCAGTAGTATCGGGGGGGCCCAACAAAGGGAGCAGTACTTC.

This chain joins TRBV9 and TRBJ2-1, with 8 bases that match TRBD2. Germline V CDR1 and CDR2: SGDLS, YYNGEE. The CDR3 sequence is 15 residues long. V shed 5 bases, J shed 5 bases, and the junction held 9 bases outside the gene matches. The chain's CDR3 is CASSESGSRNNEQFF. DNA for the CDR3: TGTGCCAGCAGTGAAAGCGGGAGTAGGAACAATGAGCAGTTCTTC.